The 17 T cell receptor beta chains presented below share a single source sample, sequenced in a study of blood T cell repertoires in COVID-19. Measured with immunoSEQ multiplex PCR; TCRdb has only the in-frame clones, and not every one. The table has more than 300,000 clones, about nine tenths seen once. What was sequenced was PBMCs or T cells enriched from blood (not recorded which). The source of these receptors is a man younger than 40 who had recovered from COVID-19.

The chain recombines TRBV7-9 with TRBJ2-5; 8 positions agree with TRBD1. Germline lookup yields CDR1 SEHNR and CDR2 FQNEAQ (reference sequence). The CDR3 totals 16 residues. The V gene end was trimmed by 5 bases and the J gene end by 0 bases; junction bases not matched to a gene: 8. Written as DNA, the CDR3 is TGTGCCAGCAGCCCCCACAGGGGGGAATACCAAGAGACCCAGTACTTC. Protein product: CASSPHRGEYQETQYF.

This sequence joins TRBV6-5 and TRBJ2-7, with 10 bases lining up with TRBD2. The CDR3 contains 15 residues. Per germline, CDR1 MNHEY and CDR2 SVGAGI. V was clipped by 6 bases and J by 2 bases; unmatched bases: 7. For the CDR3, the DNA is TGTGCCAGCAGATTTTTTGGGACTAGCGCCTACGAGCAGTACTTC. It codes for CASRFFGTSAYEQYF.

The table lists this clone with a few counts. The chain recombines TRBV5-1 with TRBJ1-6, with 7 positions matching TRBD1. The CDR3 sequence is 13 residues long. The germline V gene has CDR1 SGHRS and CDR2 YFSETQ. V was pared by 2 bases and J by 8 bases, with 1 base of the junction left unmatched. The CDR3 DNA sequence: TGCGCCAGCAGCTTAGGGACAGATTCACCCCTCCACTTT. As protein: CASSLGTDSPLHF.

V and J are TRBV10-2 and TRBJ2-1, with D possibly TRBD2 on 5 matching bases. The CDR3 totals 13 residues. Trimming removed 9 bases from V and 0 bases from J, with 9 bases in between. Germline-derived CDR1 and CDR2 are WSHSY and SAAADI. In DNA form, the CDR3 reads TGCGCCAGGGCGGGCAGCTCCTACAATGAGCAGTTCTTC. Amino acids: CARAGSSYNEQFF.

V gene TRBV7-9 combines with J gene TRBJ2-7; a weak D match, TRBD1 (6 bases). The CDR3 has 13 residues. Germline loops: CDR1 SEHNR, CDR2 FQNEAQ (reference sequence). V was trimmed by 0 bases and J by 11 bases, leaving 14 bases between them. The CDR3 loop reads CASSLAGPDRKYF. Written as DNA, the CDR3 is TGTGCCAGCAGCTTAGCTGGGCCTGACAGGAAGTACTTC.

This clone was detected a few times. The chain's CDR3 is CASSWSGLTDTQYF. The CDR3 coding sequence is TGTGCCAGCAGCTGGAGTGGCCTCACAGATACGCAGTATTTT. The chain recombines TRBV7-2 with TRBJ2-3; D not certain. V gave up 4 bases and J gave up 2 bases, with 10 bases separating them. The CDR3 has 14 amino acids. Germline V gene data show CDR1 as SGHTA and CDR2 as FQGNSA.

This chain links TRBV2 with TRBJ1-1; D is undetermined. Germline V gene data show CDR1 as SNHLY and CDR2 as FYNNEI. V lost 6 bases to trimming and J lost 8 bases, with 7 bases between them. The CDR3 contains 10 residues. CDR3 amino acids: CASRGAEAFF. The CDR3 nucleotides are TGTGCCAGCAGGGGAGCAGAAGCTTTCTTT.

CDR3 DNA sequence: TGTGCCAGCAGCCCAGGGGTCTCACCCCTCCACTTT. Amino acids: CASSPGVSPLHF. This rearrangement joins TRBV12-3 or TRBV12-4 to TRBJ1-6; weak D call: TRBD1 (6 bases). The CDR3 runs to 12 residues. V was pared by 6 bases and J by 10 bases, with 10 bases between.

V is TRBV11-2 and J is TRBJ1-6; no firm D call. Per germline, CDR1 SGHAT and CDR2 FQNNGV. V lost 5 bases, J lost 15 bases, and 20 bases lay in between. The length of the CDR3 is 14 residues. The CDR3 loop is CASSPSQNTGLLHF. The DNA of the CDR3 is TGTGCCAGCAGCCCCTCCCAAAATACCGGACTCCTCCACTTT.

The chain uses TRBV5-1 and TRBJ2-5; D may be TRBD2 (5 bases). Trimming removed 7 bases at V and 0 bases at J, with 10 bases between. Germline V gene data show CDR1 as SGHRS and CDR2 as YFSETQ. This CDR3 has 13 residues. The CDR3 is CASWWEHQETQYF. CDR3 bases: TGCGCCAGCTGGTGGGAGCACCAAGAGACCCAGTACTTC.

J is TRBJ2-6 and V is TRBV15; the D gene is possibly TRBD1 (6 bases). The CDR3 consists of 18 residues. Germline lookup yields CDR1 LNHNV and CDR2 YYDKDF (reference sequence). Deletions cut 1 base from V and 0 bases from J, with 13 bases between. Here the CDR3 reads CATSRAGTPVSGANVLTF. The CDR3 nucleotides are TGTGCCACCAGCAGAGCCGGGACACCGGTCTCTGGGGCCAACGTCCTGACTTTC.

The chain is built from TRBV14 and TRBJ2-7; the match to TRBD1 covers 7 bases. This CDR3 comprises 15 residues. The germline V gene has CDR1 SGHDN and CDR2 FVKESK. Trimming removed 6 bases from V and 0 bases from J; junction bases left unmatched: 8. CDR3 in DNA: TGTGCCAGCAGTAACCAAGGGACAGACTCCTACGAGCAGTACTTC. Translation: CASSNQGTDSYEQYF. Complete variable domain (other parts from reference TRBV14 and TRBJ2-7): EAGVTQFPSHSVIEKGQTVTLRCDPISGHDNLYWYRRVMGKEIKFLLHFVKESKQDESGMPNNRFLAERTGGTYSTLKVQPAELEDSGVYFCASSNQGTDSYEQYFGPGTRLTVT.

V and J are TRBV5-5 and TRBJ1-1, with TRBD1 matching over 8 bases. The CDR3 extends over 15 amino acids. The V gene's germline CDR1 is SGHKS and CDR2 YYEKEE (reference sequence). The V gene end was trimmed by 4 bases and the J gene end by 1 base; junction bases not matched to a gene: 6. As DNA, the CDR3 is TGTGCCAGCAGCGTAATAACAGGGGGGAACACTGAAGCTTTCTTT. Its protein product is CASSVITGGNTEAFF.

The V gene is TRBV11-3, the J gene TRBJ2-5; maybe TRBD1 (5 bases). The CDR3 loop spans 12 amino acids. V gave up 0 bases and J gave up 7 bases, with 6 bases separating them. Germline loops: CDR1 SGHNT, CDR2 YENEEA. The CDR3 loop is CASSLDRGTQYF. The CDR3 DNA sequence: TGTGCCAGCAGCTTAGATAGGGGGACCCAGTACTTC. Filled out from reference TRBV11-3 and TRBJ2-5, the complete variable domain reads EAGVVQSPRYKIIEKKQPVAFWCNPISGHNTLYWYLQNLGQGPELLIRYENEEAVDDSQLPKDRFSAERLKGVDSTLKIQPAELGDSAVYLCASSLDRGTQYFGPGTRLLVL.

This clone was detected only a few times. This CDR3 is also generated by other DNA sequences in the sample. The chain has TRBV5-1 and TRBJ1-1; D is uncertain. V lost 0 bases and J 8 bases, leaving 5 bases between the germline ends. CDR3 length: 11 residues. From germline, CDR1 is SGHRS and CDR2 YFSETQ. The CDR3 nucleotides read TGCGCCAGCAGCTTGGGCGGGGAAGCTTTCTTT. Protein: CASSLGGEAFF.

The chain links TRBV28 to TRBJ2-1; D might be TRBD1 (6 bases). V gave up 6 bases and J gave up 8 bases, with 14 bases separating them. Germline CDR1 reads MDHEN; CDR2 reads SYDVKM. CDR3 size: 13 residues. CDR3 in amino acids: CASRIQGRDEQFF. Here the CDR3 DNA reads TGTGCCAGCAGGATACAGGGTAGGGATGAGCAGTTCTTC.

This clone has just one count. The V gene is TRBV2, the J gene TRBJ1-1; no definite D call. Trimming pared 8 bases from V and 0 bases from J, leaving 7 bases between. Germline lookup yields CDR1 SNHLY and CDR2 FYNNEI. This CDR3 region has 12 residues. The CDR3: CASFIVNTEAFF. For the CDR3, the DNA is TGTGCCAGCTTTATAGTGAACACTGAAGCTTTCTTT.